The 10 T cell receptor beta chains presented below share a single source sample, sequenced in a study of blood T cell repertoires in COVID-19. Produced via immunoSEQ multiplex PCR; TCRdb's table is partial and in-frame only. The table shows about 20,000 clones, with about four fifths occurring only once. The sequenced sample was peripheral blood. The source of these receptors is an elderly man with acute or convalescent COVID-19.

The sample holds a few counts of this clone. This chain joins TRBV6-5 and TRBJ1-5; 8 bases agree with TRBD1. The CDR3 has 14 residues. Germline V lookup: CDR1 MNHEY, CDR2 SVGAGI. J lost 4 bases, V lost 6 bases, and 5 bases had no gene match. Written as DNA, the CDR3 is TGTGCCAGCAGCCCCCGGGACAGGAATCAGCCCCAGCATTTT. Translating gives CASSPRDRNQPQHF.

The rearrangement uses TRBV28 and TRBJ1-5; 10 positions match TRBD1. Unmatched junction bases numbered 6, after V lost 3 bases and J lost 4 bases. Germline V gene lookup returns CDR1 MDHEN and CDR2 SYDVKM. The CDR3 extends over 16 amino acids. CDR3 sequence: CASSLYGQGVNQPQHF. The CDR3 region has the DNA TGTGCCAGCAGTTTGTATGGACAGGGGGTTAATCAGCCCCAGCATTTT.

A single count supports this clone. V is TRBV7-3 and J is TRBJ2-3, with 7 bases that match TRBD1. The CDR3 has 16 amino acids. V lost 4 bases, J lost 2 bases, and 9 bases stayed unmatched. CDR1 and CDR2 (germline): SGHTA, FQGTGA. CDR3 bases: TGTGCCAGCAGCTCCCGTCGACAGGGAGACACAGATACGCAGTATTTT. It is translated as CASSSRRQGDTDTQYF.

This clone is medium-sized. The DNA for the CDR3 is TGTGCCAGTAAAGACAGCCTTGAAGCTTTCTTT. This gives the protein CASKDSLEAFF. The V and J genes are TRBV19 and TRBJ1-1, with D possibly TRBD1 on 5 matching bases. Germline-derived CDR1 and CDR2 are LNHDA and SQIVND (reference sequence). V was trimmed by 7 bases and J by 7 bases, leaving 10 bases between them. This CDR3 is 11 amino acids long.

The chain recombines TRBV7-8 with TRBJ1-5; D remains unclear. CDR3 length: 12 residues. With 4 bases removed from V and 5 bases from J, the gap between germline ends came to 6 bases. The V gene's germline CDR1 is SGHVS and CDR2 FQNEAQ. CDR3 in amino acids: CASSSSYQPQHF. CDR3 sequence (DNA): TGTGCCAGCAGCTCGAGCTATCAGCCCCAGCATTTT.

The chain combines TRBV11-2 with TRBJ2-5, with D maybe TRBD1 (8 bases). The CDR3 runs to 14 residues. The germline V and J ends were trimmed by 5 bases and 5 bases, with 15 bases remaining between them. Germline V gene data show CDR1 as SGHAT and CDR2 as FQNNGV. The CDR3 here is CASSVQGGGETQYF. In DNA, the CDR3 is TGTGCCAGCAGCGTACAGGGGGGGGGCGAGACCCAGTACTTC.

The gene calls are TRBV2 and TRBJ2-7; D call uncertain. Germline V lookup: CDR1 SNHLY, CDR2 FYNNEI. Trimming took off 4 bases at V and 6 bases at J, with 16 bases between the two ends. The CDR3 runs 14 residues. CDR3 sequence reads: CASSGPRGRGEQYV. DNA of the CDR3: TGTGCCAGCAGTGGCCCTCGCGGTAGAGGCGAGCAGTACGTC.

This chain joins TRBV30 and TRBJ1-2, with D tentatively TRBD1 (6 bases). V lost 2 bases and J 0 bases, leaving 13 bases between the germline ends. Germline V lookup: CDR1 GTSNPN, CDR2 SVGIG (reference sequence). This CDR3 spans 15 amino acids. The DNA of the CDR3 is TGTGCCTGGAGTCATAGGACAGCCACTAACTATGGCTACACCTTC. This sequence encodes CAWSHRTATNYGYTF.

This clone was seen a few times. The gene calls are TRBV7-9 and TRBJ1-1; a possible D gene is TRBD1 (6 bases). V was pared by 1 base and J by 0 bases, with 15 bases between. The length of the CDR3 is 17 residues. In germline, CDR1 is SEHNR, CDR2 FQNEAQ (reference sequence). The CDR3 DNA reads TGTGCCAGCAGCTTAGGAACAGGGAACCGCATGAACACTGAAGCTTTCTTT. Translated, it gives CASSLGTGNRMNTEAFF.

This clone was found a few times. V and J are TRBV7-3 and TRBJ2-1; D is possibly TRBD2 (5 bases). Germline lookup yields CDR1 SGHTA and CDR2 FQGTGA. The CDR3 has 16 amino acids. Trimming took off 1 base at V and 5 bases at J, with 15 bases between the two ends. The CDR3 sequence is CASSLISRAVDNEQFF. CDR3 DNA: TGTGCCAGCAGCTTAATCTCGCGGGCGGTCGACAATGAGCAGTTCTTC.